One and the same sample provided the 28 T cell receptor beta chains below, sequenced in a study of shared clonotypes between healthy human individuals. Generated by immunoSEQ multiplex PCR, the TCRdb table keeps only in-frame clones and is missing some. The data contain some 2 million clones, 85% to 95% of them seen just once; the ten biggest clones take up 0.13%. The source material was naive CD4+ T cells sorted from blood. This sample's subset: CD45RA+ positively selected. These TCRs come from a man younger than 35 in good health.

The chain carries TRBV7-2 and TRBJ1-2; D uncertain. Deletions cut 4 bases from V and 1 base from J, with 16 bases between. In germline, CDR1 is SGHTA, CDR2 FQGNSA. The CDR3 totals 16 residues. CDR3 in DNA: TGTGCCAGCAGCTCCGGATTTGCGATCGGTAACTATGGCTACACCTTC. Amino acids: CASSSGFAIGNYGYTF.

The chain couples TRBV27 to TRBJ1-2; maybe TRBD1 (5 bases). The germline V gene encodes CDR1 MNHEY and CDR2 SMNVEV (reference sequence). Trimming took off 2 bases at V and 10 bases at J, with 11 bases between the two ends. The CDR3 loop spans 12 amino acids. The CDR3 sequence is CASSLQGSAYTF. The DNA for the CDR3 is TGTGCCAGCAGTTTACAGGGTTCAGCCTACACCTTC.

The J gene is TRBJ2-1, the V gene TRBV12-5; D unclear. The V and J ends lost 5 bases and 5 bases respectively, with 16 bases between them. This CDR3 region has 15 residues. Germline-derived CDR1 and CDR2 are LGHNT and FRNRAP. The CDR3 DNA reads as TGTGCTAGTGGTCCCTCCGCAGGTGGGAACAATGAGCAGTTCTTC. This gives the protein CASGPSAGGNNEQFF.

The chain is built from TRBV7-9 and TRBJ2-2; D is ambiguous. Germline loops: CDR1 SEHNR, CDR2 FQNEAQ (reference sequence). This CDR3 has 15 amino acids. Between the trimmed V and J ends, which lost 5 bases and 1 base, there was a span of 11 bases. The CDR3 DNA follows: TGTGCCAGCAGCCAATCCCTATTGAACACCGGGGAGCTGTTTTTT. Translating it yields CASSQSLLNTGELFF.

The chain uses TRBV10-1 and TRBJ1-4; perhaps TRBD1 as D (5 bases). V lost 5 bases to trimming and J lost 5 bases, with 27 bases between them. Germline V gene sequence: CDR1 WNHNN, CDR2 SYGVQD (reference sequence). This CDR3 comprises 19 residues. The CDR3 nucleotides read TGCGCCAGCAGTCCGGGACGGCGTTCGGACCTTGGGTTCAATGAAAAACTGTTTTTT. Residues: CASSPGRRSDLGFNEKLFF.

The gene calls are TRBV5-4 and TRBJ1-1, with TRBD1 matching over 9 bases. V was pared by 4 bases and J by 0 bases, with 7 bases of the junction left unmatched. The length of the CDR3 is 16 residues. The germline V gene has CDR1 SGHNT and CDR2 YYREEE (reference sequence). CDR3 nucleotides: TGTGCCAGCAGCCCCGGACAGGGGAACTTGAACACTGAAGCTTTCTTT. This translates into CASSPGQGNLNTEAFF.

The chain recombines TRBV11-3 with TRBJ1-5; no definite D call. The length of the CDR3 is 18 residues. V was pared by 11 bases and J by 0 bases, with 26 bases between. CDR1 and CDR2 from the germline V gene are SGHNT and YENEEA. For the CDR3, the DNA is TGTGCCGGACTAAGTCCGGCCCCTGAGAACTATAGCAATCAGCCCCAGCATTTT. It is translated as CAGLSPAPENYSNQPQHF.

DNA for the CDR3: TGCGCCAGCAGCTATCGGACAGCCAGTGACTATGGCTACACCTTC. This encodes CASSYRTASDYGYTF. V and J are TRBV5-1 and TRBJ1-2, with a possible D match to TRBD1 (6 bases). Germline V lookup: CDR1 SGHRS, CDR2 YFSETQ. The ends were cut back, 3 bases at V and 3 bases at J, with 15 bases in the middle. The CDR3 contains 15 residues.

V and J are TRBV6-1 and TRBJ1-1; TRBD1 is a possible D gene (5 bases). CDR3 size: 14 residues. With 2 bases removed from V and 6 bases from J, the gap between germline ends came to 13 bases. Germline CDR1 is MNHNS and CDR2 is SASEGT. CDR3 in amino acids: CASSESGTTPEAFF. DNA for the CDR3: TGTGCCAGCAGTGAATCTGGGACTACCCCTGAAGCTTTCTTT.

As for this clone: The same CDR3 arises from other DNA sequences in this sample as well. The chain employs TRBV6-6 and TRBJ2-5; D gene ambiguous. V was trimmed by 1 base and J by 4 bases, leaving 7 bases between them. This CDR3 region has 13 residues. The germline gives CDR1 MNHNY, CDR2 SVGAGI (reference sequence). CDR3 sequence (DNA): TGTGCCAGCAGTTACTACGGGCGAGAGACCCAGTACTTC. Its translation: CASSYYGRETQYF.

V usage is TRBV6-5 and J usage is TRBJ1-4; a possible D gene is TRBD1 (5 bases). Deletions cut 2 bases from V and 7 bases from J, with 17 bases between. This CDR3 is built from 16 residues. Germline CDR1 is MNHEY and CDR2 is SVGAGI. This chain's CDR3 is CASSYLPGRGVEKLFF. The DNA of the CDR3 is TGTGCCAGCAGTTACCTGCCAGGGAGAGGGGTTGAAAAACTGTTTTTT.

This clone was recorded only once. The rearrangement links TRBV2 to TRBJ1-4; D might be TRBD1 (5 bases). Trimming left V 4 bases short and J 7 bases short, with 13 bases between. CDR1 SNHLY and CDR2 FYNNEI come from the germline V gene. CDR3 length equals 14 residues. In nucleotides, the CDR3 is TGTGCCAGCAGTGTGGGCAGGGTGGCTGAAAAACTGTTTTTT. Translated: CASSVGRVAEKLFF.

The CDR3 DNA reads as TGCGCCGCCAGAGGGAGGGGAACGAACACCGGGGAGCTGTTTTTT. This sequence encodes CAARGRGTNTGELFF. The gene calls are TRBV10-2 and TRBJ2-2; 7 bases map to TRBD2. CDR1 is WSHSY and CDR2 is SAAADI in the germline V gene. With V trimmed by 11 bases and J by 0 bases, 9 bases remained unmatched. This CDR3 spans 15 amino acids.

The V call is TRBV9, the J call TRBJ2-7; 7 nucleotides match TRBD2. V dropped 3 bases and J dropped 2; count of bases not matched to a gene: 5. The CDR3 runs 14 residues. Germline V lookup: CDR1 SGDLS, CDR2 YYNGEE. The CDR3 coding sequence is TGTGCCAGCAGCGCTAGGACTAGTCCCTACGAGCAGTACTTC. Its protein product is CASSARTSPYEQYF.

The chain joins TRBV7-2 to TRBJ2-5; D ambiguous. This CDR3 is built from 14 residues. The germline V and J ends were trimmed by 5 bases and 1 base, with 11 bases remaining between them. Germline V gene sequence: CDR1 SGHTA, CDR2 FQGNSA. As DNA, the CDR3 is TGTGCCAGCAGCCCCTCACGGACCCAAGAGACCCAGTACTTC. Protein product: CASSPSRTQETQYF. Supplemented by reference TRBV7-2 and TRBJ2-5, the full variable domain reads GAGVSQSPSNKVTEKGKDVELRCDPISGHTALYWYRQSLGQGLEFLIYFQGNSAPDKSGLPSDRFSAERTGGSVSTLTIQRTQQEDSAVYLCASSPSRTQETQYFGPGTRLLVL.

The rearrangement links TRBV6-1 to TRBJ1-3; D perhaps matches TRBD1 (5 bases). The CDR3 is 13 amino acids. Germline CDR1 reads MNHNS; CDR2 reads SASEGT. Trimming removed 6 bases at V and 2 bases at J, with 8 bases between. Here the CDR3 DNA reads TGTGCCAGCAGGTTGACAGCTGGAAACACCATATATTTT. It translates to CASRLTAGNTIYF.

The sample holds one count of this clone. CDR3 coding DNA: TGTGCCAGCAGGCCGACAGGGCCCACCATGAACACTGAAGCTTTCTTT. This translates into CASRPTGPTMNTEAFF. The rearrangement links TRBV7-3 to TRBJ1-1; 7 bases fit TRBD1. This CDR3 has 16 amino acids. Germline loops: CDR1 SGHTA, CDR2 FQGTGA. Trimming removed 6 bases from V and 0 bases from J; junction bases left unmatched: 10.

The J gene is TRBJ1-1, the V gene TRBV7-3; maybe TRBD1 (6 bases). Germline-derived CDR1 and CDR2 are SGHTA and FQGTGA. Trimming shortened V by 1 base and J by 4 bases, and 13 bases separated the two germline ends. This CDR3 is built from 15 residues. CDR3 in DNA: TGTGCCAGCAGCTTAATAGGCCAGGGGTCCACTGAAGCTTTCTTT. Translating gives CASSLIGQGSTEAFF.

The rearrangement links TRBV9 to TRBJ1-3, with D possibly being TRBD1 (5 bases). Trimming removed 0 bases from V and 8 bases from J, with 12 bases in between. The CDR3 runs 14 residues. Per the germline V gene, CDR1 is SGDLS and CDR2 is YYNGEE. The DNA for the CDR3 is TGTGCCAGCAGCGTAGGCCCCGAGGGGCACACCATATATTTT. Protein sequence: CASSVGPEGHTIYF.

CDR3 residues: CASSLTPKGNTIYF. DNA of the CDR3: TGTGCCAGCAGTCTGACTCCAAAGGGAAACACCATATATTTT. The genes are TRBV6-1 and TRBJ1-3; D not certain. This CDR3 has 14 residues. Trimming pared 5 bases from V and 4 bases from J, leaving 12 bases between. From germline, CDR1 is MNHNS and CDR2 SASEGT.

This clone was counted only a few times. The chain employs TRBV9 and TRBJ1-6; TRBD1 agrees at 9 bases. CDR1 is SGDLS, CDR2 YYNGEE, per germline. V dropped 3 bases and J dropped 9; count of bases not matched to a gene: 7. The CDR3 spans 15 residues. CDR3 sequence: CASSGRTGVSSPLHF. CDR3 DNA: TGTGCCAGCAGCGGGAGGACAGGGGTTAGTTCACCCCTCCACTTT.

V and J are TRBV30 and TRBJ1-5, with a tentative D call TRBD1 (5 bases). The CDR3 sequence is 15 residues long. Trimming pared 1 base from V and 2 bases from J, leaving 12 bases between. The germline gives CDR1 GTSNPN, CDR2 SVGIG (reference sequence). The CDR3 loop reads CAWSARGDGNQPQHF. CDR3 DNA sequence: TGTGCCTGGAGTGCACGGGGGGACGGCAATCAGCCCCAGCATTTT.

This clone came up once. V gene TRBV7-2 combines with J gene TRBJ2-1; 9 positions match TRBD1. CDR1 is SGHTA and CDR2 is FQGNSA in the germline V gene. Trimming cost V 4 bases and J 4 bases; bases outside gene matches: 5. This CDR3 is built from 15 residues. The DNA of the CDR3 is TGTGCCAGCAGCTCTACAGGGGGCAATTACAATGAGCAGTTCTTC. The encoded protein is CASSSTGGNYNEQFF. Filled out from reference TRBV7-2 and TRBJ2-1, the complete variable domain reads GAGVSQSPSNKVTEKGKDVELRCDPISGHTALYWYRQSLGQGLEFLIYFQGNSAPDKSGLPSDRFSAERTGGSVSTLTIQRTQQEDSAVYLCASSSTGGNYNEQFFGPGTRLTVL.

The rearrangement joins TRBV5-1 to TRBJ2-7; tentatively, D is TRBD2 (7 bases). V lost 1 base and J lost 2, with 19 bases in between. This CDR3 contains 17 residues. Germline lookup yields CDR1 SGHRS and CDR2 YFSETQ. CDR3 sequence: CASSLHRWEGGTYEQYF. The CDR3 nucleotides read TGCGCCAGCAGCTTGCACCGATGGGAGGGGGGGACCTACGAGCAGTACTTC.

J is TRBJ2-7 and V is TRBV10-3; tentative D call: TRBD2 (5 bases). The germline V gene has CDR1 ENHRY and CDR2 SYGVKD. The V end lost 3 bases, the J end lost 7 bases, and 7 bases lay between the germline ends. CDR3 length equals 11 residues. The chain's CDR3 is CAISDPGEQYF. Written as DNA, the CDR3 is TGTGCCATCAGTGATCCGGGAGAGCAGTACTTC.

The V gene is TRBV5-1, the J gene TRBJ1-4; D perhaps matches TRBD1 (5 bases). V was cut by 5 bases and J by 0 bases, with 5 bases left in between. Germline V gene lookup returns CDR1 SGHRS and CDR2 YFSETQ. The CDR3 loop spans 13 amino acids. The CDR3: CASRGPTNEKLFF. In nucleotides, the CDR3 is TGCGCCAGCAGGGGACCAACTAATGAAAAACTGTTTTTT. The whole variable domain, remainder taken from reference TRBV5-1 and TRBJ1-4, is KAGVTQTPRYLIKTRGQQVTLSCSPISGHRSVSWYQQTPGQGLQFLFEYFSETQRNKGNFPGRFSGRQFSNSRSEMNVSTLELGDSALYLCASRGPTNEKLFFGSGTQLSVL.

V and J are TRBV7-2 and TRBJ2-7; D assignment may be TRBD1 or TRBD2 (5 bases each). Deletions cut 2 bases from V and 2 bases from J, with 13 bases between. Germline V gene lookup returns CDR1 SGHTA and CDR2 FQGNSA. The CDR3 runs to 15 residues. In DNA form, the CDR3 reads TGTGCCAGCAGCTTACTGTCGGGGCGTGCCTACGAGCAGTACTTC. Amino acid sequence: CASSLLSGRAYEQYF. Full variable domain (outside the CDR3, taken from reference TRBV7-2 and TRBJ2-7): GAGVSQSPSNKVTEKGKDVELRCDPISGHTALYWYRQSLGQGLEFLIYFQGNSAPDKSGLPSDRFSAERTGGSVSTLTIQRTQQEDSAVYLCASSLLSGRAYEQYFGPGTRLTVT.

This clone appeared a few times. The chain joins TRBV2 to TRBJ2-5; 7 bases line up with TRBD2. J gave up 11 bases and V 8 bases, and 17 bases lay outside the gene matches. The CDR3 is made up of 14 amino acids. Per the germline V gene, CDR1 is SNHLY and CDR2 is FYNNEI. CDR3 loop: CASGGDWEMREQYF. The CDR3 DNA follows: TGTGCCAGCGGGGGGGACTGGGAGATGCGGGAGCAGTACTTC.